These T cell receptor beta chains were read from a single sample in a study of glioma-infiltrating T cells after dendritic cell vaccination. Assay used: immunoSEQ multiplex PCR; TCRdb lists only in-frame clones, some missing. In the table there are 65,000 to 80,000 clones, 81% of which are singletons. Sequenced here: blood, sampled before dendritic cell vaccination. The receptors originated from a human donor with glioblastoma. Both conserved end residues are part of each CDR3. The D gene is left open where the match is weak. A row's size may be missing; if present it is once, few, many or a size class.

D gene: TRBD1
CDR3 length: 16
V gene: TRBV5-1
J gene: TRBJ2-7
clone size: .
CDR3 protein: CASSWPGGTGSYEQYF
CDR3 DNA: TGCGCCAGCAGCTGGCCCGGGGGGACAGGGTCCTACGAGCAGTACTTC

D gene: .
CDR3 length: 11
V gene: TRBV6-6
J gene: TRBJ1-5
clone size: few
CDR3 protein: CASSRNQPQHF
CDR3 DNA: TGTGCCAGCAGCCGGAATCAGCCCCAGCATTTT

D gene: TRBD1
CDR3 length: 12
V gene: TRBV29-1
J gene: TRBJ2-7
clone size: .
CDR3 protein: CSVGGQGHEQYF
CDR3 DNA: TGCAGCGTTGGAGGACAGGGCCACGAGCAGTACTTC

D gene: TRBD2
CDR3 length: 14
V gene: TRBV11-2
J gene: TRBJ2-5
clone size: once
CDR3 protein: CASSLQAGGETQYF
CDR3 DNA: TGTGCCAGCAGCTTACAAGCGGGAGGAGAGACCCAGTACTTC

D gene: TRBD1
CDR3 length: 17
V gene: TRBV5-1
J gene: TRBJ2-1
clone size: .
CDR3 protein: CASTWTGGAVIRNEQFF
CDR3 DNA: TGCGCCAGCACCTGGACAGGGGGCGCGGTGATTAGGAATGAGCAGTTCTTC

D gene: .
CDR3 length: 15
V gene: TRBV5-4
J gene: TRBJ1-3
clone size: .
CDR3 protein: CASSPGGGFGNTIYF
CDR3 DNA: TGTGCCAGCAGCCCCGGGGGGGGTTTTGGAAACACCATATATTTT

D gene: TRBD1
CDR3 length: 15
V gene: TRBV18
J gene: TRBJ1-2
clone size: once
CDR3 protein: CASSPGLRTGSGYTF
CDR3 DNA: TGTGCCAGCTCACCCGGGTTACGGACAGGGTCTGGCTACACCTTC

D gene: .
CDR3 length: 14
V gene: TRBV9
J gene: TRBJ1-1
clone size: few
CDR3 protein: CASSTSTGNTEAFF
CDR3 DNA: TGTGCCAGCAGCACCTCCACAGGGAACACTGAAGCTTTCTTT

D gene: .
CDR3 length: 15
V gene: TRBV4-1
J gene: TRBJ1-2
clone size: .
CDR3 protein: CASSQVQTGDYGYTF
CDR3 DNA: TGCGCCAGCAGCCAAGTCCAGACAGGAGACTATGGCTACACCTTC

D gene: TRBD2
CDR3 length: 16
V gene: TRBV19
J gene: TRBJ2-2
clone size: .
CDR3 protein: CASSSYGGSLGGELFF
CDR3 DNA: TGTGCCAGTAGTTCCTACGGGGGGTCCCTCGGCGGGGAGCTGTTTTTT

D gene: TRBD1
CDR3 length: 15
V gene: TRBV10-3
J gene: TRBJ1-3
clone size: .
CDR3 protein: CAISPGQGSGNTIYF
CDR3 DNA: TGTGCCATCAGTCCGGGACAGGGCTCTGGAAACACCATATATTTT

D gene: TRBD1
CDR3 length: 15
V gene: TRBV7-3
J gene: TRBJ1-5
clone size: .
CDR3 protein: CASSISGTGNQPQHF
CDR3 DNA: TGTGCCAGCAGCATTTCCGGGACAGGCAATCAGCCCCAGCATTTT

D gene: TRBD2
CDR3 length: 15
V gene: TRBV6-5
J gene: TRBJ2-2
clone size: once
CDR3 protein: CASTWSSGGTGELFF
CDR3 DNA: TGTGCCAGCACGTGGAGTAGCGGGGGTACCGGGGAGCTGTTTTTT

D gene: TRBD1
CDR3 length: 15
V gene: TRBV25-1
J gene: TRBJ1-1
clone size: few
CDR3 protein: CASSDAGTGNTEAFF
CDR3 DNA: TGTGCCAGCAGTGATGCCGGGACAGGGAACACTGAAGCTTTCTTT

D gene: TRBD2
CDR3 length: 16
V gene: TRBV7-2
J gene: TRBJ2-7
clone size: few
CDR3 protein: CASSLDGTSGGYEQYF
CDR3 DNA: TGTGCCAGCAGCTTGGATGGGACTAGCGGGGGGTACGAGCAGTACTTC

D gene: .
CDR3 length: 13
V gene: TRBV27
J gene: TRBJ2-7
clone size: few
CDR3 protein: CASSLGATYEQYF
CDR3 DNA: TGTGCCAGCAGTTTAGGAGCCACCTACGAGCAGTACTTC

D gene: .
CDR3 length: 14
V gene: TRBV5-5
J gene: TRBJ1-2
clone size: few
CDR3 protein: CASSSQEGVWGYTF
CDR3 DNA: TGTGCCAGCAGCTCTCAAGAAGGGGTCTGGGGCTACACCTTC

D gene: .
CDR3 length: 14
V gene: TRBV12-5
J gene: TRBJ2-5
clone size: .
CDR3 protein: CASGRGRNQETQYF
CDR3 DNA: TGTGCTAGTGGTCGAGGGAGGAATCAAGAGACCCAGTACTTC

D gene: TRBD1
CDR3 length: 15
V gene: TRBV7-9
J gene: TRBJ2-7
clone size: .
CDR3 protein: CASSTRGTGDSEQYF
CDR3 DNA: TGTGCCAGCAGCACTAGGGGGACAGGAGATAGTGAGCAGTACTTC

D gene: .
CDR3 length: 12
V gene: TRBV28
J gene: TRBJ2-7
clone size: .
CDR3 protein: CASSSESYEQYF
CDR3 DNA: TGTGCCAGCAGTTCTGAGTCCTACGAGCAGTACTTC

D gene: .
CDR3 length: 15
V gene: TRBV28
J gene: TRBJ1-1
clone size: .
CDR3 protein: CASSFGGGMNTEAFF
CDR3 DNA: TGTGCCAGCAGTTTTGGGGGCGGCATGAACACTGAAGCTTTCTTT

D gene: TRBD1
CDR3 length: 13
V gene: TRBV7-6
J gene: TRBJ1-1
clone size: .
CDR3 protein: CASGGQGGTEAFF
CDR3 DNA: TGTGCCAGCGGCGGACAGGGAGGAACTGAAGCTTTCTTT

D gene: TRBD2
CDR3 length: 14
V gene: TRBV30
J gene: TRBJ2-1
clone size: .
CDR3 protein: CAWSRGGAYNEQFF
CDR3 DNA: TGTGCCTGGAGTCGCGGGGGGGCCTACAATGAGCAGTTCTTC

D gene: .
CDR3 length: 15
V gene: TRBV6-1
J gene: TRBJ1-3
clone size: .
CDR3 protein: CASSEKTLSGNTIYF
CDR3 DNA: TGTGCCAGCAGTGAAAAGACTCTCTCTGGAAACACCATATATTTT

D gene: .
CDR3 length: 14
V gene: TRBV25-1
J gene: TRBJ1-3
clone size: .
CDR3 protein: CASSWGGSGNTIYF
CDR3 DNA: TGTGCCAGCAGTTGGGGGGGCTCTGGAAACACCATATATTTT

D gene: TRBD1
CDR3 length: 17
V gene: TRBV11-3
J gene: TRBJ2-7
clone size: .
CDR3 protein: CASSLGGRRGPSYEQYF
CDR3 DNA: TGTGCCAGCAGCTTAGGTGGGCGCAGGGGGCCATCCTACGAGCAGTACTTC

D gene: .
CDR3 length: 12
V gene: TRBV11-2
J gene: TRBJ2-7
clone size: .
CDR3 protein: CASSSYPYEQYF
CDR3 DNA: TGTGCCAGCAGCTCCTACCCCTACGAGCAGTACTTC

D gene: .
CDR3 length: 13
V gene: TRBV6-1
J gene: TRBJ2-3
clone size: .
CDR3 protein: CASKRQGTDTQYF
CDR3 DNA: TGTGCCAGCAAAAGACAGGGCACAGATACGCAGTATTTT

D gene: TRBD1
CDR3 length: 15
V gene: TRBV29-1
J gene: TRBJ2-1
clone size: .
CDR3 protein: CSVQGGQGFFNEQFF
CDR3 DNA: TGCAGCGTTCAGGGGGGACAGGGCTTTTTCAATGAGCAGTTCTTC

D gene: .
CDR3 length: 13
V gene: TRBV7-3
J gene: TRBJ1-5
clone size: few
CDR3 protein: CASSLAKGEPQHF
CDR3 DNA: TGTGCCAGCAGCTTAGCCAAAGGGGAGCCCCAGCATTTT

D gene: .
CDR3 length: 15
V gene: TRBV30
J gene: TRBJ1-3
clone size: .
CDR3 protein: CAWSNARGSGNTIYF
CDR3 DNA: TGTGCCTGGAGTAACGCACGGGGATCTGGAAACACCATATATTTT

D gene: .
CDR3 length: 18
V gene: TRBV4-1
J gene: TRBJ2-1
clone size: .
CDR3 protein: CASSQDGHLGNTYNEQFF
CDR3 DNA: TGCGCCAGCAGCCAAGATGGACACCTTGGGAACACCTACAATGAGCAGTTCTTC

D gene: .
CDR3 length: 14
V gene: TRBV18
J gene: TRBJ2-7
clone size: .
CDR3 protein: CASSPSQGGHEQYF
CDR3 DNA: TGTGCCAGCTCACCAAGCCAGGGGGGACACGAGCAGTACTTC

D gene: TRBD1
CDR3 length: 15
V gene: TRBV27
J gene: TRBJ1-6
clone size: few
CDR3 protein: CASASRDSYNSPLHF
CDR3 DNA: TGTGCCAGCGCAAGCCGGGACAGCTATAATTCACCCCTCCACTTT

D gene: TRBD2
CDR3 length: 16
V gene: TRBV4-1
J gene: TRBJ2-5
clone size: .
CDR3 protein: CASSLRGGAREETQYF
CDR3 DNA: TGCGCCAGCAGCCTACGCGGGGGGGCCAGGGAGGAGACCCAGTACTTC

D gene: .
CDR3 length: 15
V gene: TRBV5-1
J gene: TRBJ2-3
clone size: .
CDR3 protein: CASSLGGGTTDTQYF
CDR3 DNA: TGCGCCAGCAGCTTGGGAGGCGGGACCACAGATACGCAGTATTTT

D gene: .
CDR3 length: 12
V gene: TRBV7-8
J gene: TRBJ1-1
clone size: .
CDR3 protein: CASSSGSTEAFF
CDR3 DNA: TGTGCCAGCAGCTCGGGTTCCACTGAAGCTTTCTTT

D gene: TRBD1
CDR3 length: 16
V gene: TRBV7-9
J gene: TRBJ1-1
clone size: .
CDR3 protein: CASSLSGGTGNTEAFF
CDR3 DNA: TGTGCCAGCAGCTTAAGTGGAGGGACAGGGAACACTGAAGCTTTCTTT

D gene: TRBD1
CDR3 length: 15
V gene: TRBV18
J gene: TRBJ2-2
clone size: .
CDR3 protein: CASSAPTGDTGELFF
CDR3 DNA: TGTGCCAGCTCAGCCCCGACAGGGGACACCGGGGAGCTGTTTTTT

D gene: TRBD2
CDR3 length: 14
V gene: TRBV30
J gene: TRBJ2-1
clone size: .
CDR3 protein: CASSAGGAPNEQFF
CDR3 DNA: TGTGCCTCCTCTGCCGGGGGGGCCCCGAATGAGCAGTTCTTC

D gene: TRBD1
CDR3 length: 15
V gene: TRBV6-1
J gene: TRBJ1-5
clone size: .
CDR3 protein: CASSSETGTGQPQHF
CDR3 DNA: TGTGCCAGCAGTTCCGAGACAGGGACTGGTCAGCCCCAGCATTTT

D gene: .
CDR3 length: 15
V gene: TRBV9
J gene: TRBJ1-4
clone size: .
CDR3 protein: CASSVGAGTNEKLFF
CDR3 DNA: TGTGCCAGCAGCGTAGGGGCTGGAACTAATGAAAAACTGTTTTTT

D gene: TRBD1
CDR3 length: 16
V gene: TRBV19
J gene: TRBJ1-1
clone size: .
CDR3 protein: CASSIMTGVMNTEAFF
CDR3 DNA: TGTGCCAGTAGTATCATGACAGGGGTCATGAACACTGAAGCTTTCTTT

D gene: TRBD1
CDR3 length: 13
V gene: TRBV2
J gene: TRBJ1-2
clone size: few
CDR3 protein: CASTSTGGYGYTF
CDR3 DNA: TGTGCCAGCACAAGTACAGGGGGTTATGGCTACACCTTC

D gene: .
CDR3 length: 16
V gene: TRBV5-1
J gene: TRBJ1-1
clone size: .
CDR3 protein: CASSLELGQRNTEAFF
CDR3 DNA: TGCGCCAGCAGCTTGGAACTAGGGCAGAGGAACACTGAAGCTTTCTTT

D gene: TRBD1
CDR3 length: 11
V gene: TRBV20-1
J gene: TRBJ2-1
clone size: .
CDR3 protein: CSATGGNEQFF
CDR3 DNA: TGCAGTGCAACAGGGGGCAATGAGCAGTTCTTC

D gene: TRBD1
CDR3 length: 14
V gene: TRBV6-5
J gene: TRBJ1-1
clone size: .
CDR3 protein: CASGLTGRNTEAFF
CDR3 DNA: TGTGCCAGCGGATTGACAGGGCGGAACACTGAAGCTTTCTTT

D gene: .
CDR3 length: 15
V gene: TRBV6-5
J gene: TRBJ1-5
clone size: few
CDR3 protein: CASSYSTGGNQPQHF
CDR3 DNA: TGTGCCAGCAGTTACTCGACCGGGGGCAATCAGCCCCAGCATTTT

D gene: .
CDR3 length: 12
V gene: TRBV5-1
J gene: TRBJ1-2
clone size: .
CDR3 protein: CASADSGVGYTF
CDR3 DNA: TGCGCCAGCGCGGACAGCGGGGTCGGCTACACCTTC

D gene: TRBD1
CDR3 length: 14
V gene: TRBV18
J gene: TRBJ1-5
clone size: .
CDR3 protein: CASSRQGQDQPQHF
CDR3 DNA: TGTGCCAGCTCGCGACAGGGGCAGGATCAGCCCCAGCATTTT

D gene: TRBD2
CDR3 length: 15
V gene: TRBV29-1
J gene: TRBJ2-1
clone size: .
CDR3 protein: CSVGRGAGGTNEQFF
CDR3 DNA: TGCAGCGTTGGACGGGGGGCGGGGGGTACCAATGAGCAGTTCTTC

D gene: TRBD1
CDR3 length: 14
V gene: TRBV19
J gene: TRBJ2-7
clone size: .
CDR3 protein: CASSTGQVPYEQYF
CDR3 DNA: TGTGCCAGTAGTACGGGACAGGTGCCCTACGAGCAGTACTTC

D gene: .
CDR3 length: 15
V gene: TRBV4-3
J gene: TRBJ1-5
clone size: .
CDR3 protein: CASSQDFAGNQPQHF
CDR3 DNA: TGCGCCAGCAGCCAAGATTTTGCGGGCAATCAGCCCCAGCATTTT

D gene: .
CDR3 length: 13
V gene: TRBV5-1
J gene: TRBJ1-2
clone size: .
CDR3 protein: CASRPDRIRGYTF
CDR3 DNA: TGCGCCAGCAGACCCGACAGAATAAGAGGCTACACCTTC

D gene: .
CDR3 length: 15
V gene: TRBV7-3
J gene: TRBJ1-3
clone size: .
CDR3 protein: CASSFRRGSGNTIYF
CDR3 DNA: TGTGCCAGCAGCTTCCGCCGGGGCTCTGGAAACACCATATATTTT